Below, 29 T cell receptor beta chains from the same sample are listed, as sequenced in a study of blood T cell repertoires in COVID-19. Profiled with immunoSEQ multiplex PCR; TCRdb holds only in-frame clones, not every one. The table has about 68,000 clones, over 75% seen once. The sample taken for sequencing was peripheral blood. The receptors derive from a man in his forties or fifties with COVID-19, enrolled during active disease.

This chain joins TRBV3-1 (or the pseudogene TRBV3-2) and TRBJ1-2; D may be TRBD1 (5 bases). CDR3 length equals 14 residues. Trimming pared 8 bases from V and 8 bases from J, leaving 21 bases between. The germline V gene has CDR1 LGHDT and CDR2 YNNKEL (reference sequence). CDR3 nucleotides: TGTGCCAGCGGAGGGGCAATCCGGGGGGAAGGCTACACCTTC. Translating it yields CASGGAIRGEGYTF.

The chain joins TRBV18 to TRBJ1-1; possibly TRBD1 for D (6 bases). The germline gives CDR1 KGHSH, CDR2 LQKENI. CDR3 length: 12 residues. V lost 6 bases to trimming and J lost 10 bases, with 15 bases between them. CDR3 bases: TGTGCCAGCTCGACCTACCAGGGGAGAGCTTTCTTT. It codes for CASSTYQGRAFF.

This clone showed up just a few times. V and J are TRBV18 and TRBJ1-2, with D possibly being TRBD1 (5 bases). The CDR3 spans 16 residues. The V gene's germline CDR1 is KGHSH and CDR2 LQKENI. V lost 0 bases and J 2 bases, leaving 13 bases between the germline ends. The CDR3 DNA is TGTGCCAGCTCACCACCGGAGCACAGGCGAAACTATGGCTACACCTTC. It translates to CASSPPEHRRNYGYTF.

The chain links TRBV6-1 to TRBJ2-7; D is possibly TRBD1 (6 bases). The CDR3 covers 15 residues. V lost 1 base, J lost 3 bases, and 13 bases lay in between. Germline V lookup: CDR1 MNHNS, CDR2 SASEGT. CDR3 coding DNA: TGTGCCAGCAGTGAAGTCGGGCGCAGGGGCTACGAGCAGTACTTC. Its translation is CASSEVGRRGYEQYF.

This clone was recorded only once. CDR3 sequence: CASGGTAANYGYTF. The CDR3 DNA sequence: TGTGCCAGTGGGGGGACCGCTGCTAACTATGGCTACACCTTC. The chain combines TRBV19 with TRBJ1-2; D may be TRBD1 (5 bases). The V gene's germline CDR1 is LNHDA and CDR2 SQIVND (reference sequence). V lost 8 bases and J 0 bases, leaving 13 bases between the germline ends. The CDR3 covers 14 residues.

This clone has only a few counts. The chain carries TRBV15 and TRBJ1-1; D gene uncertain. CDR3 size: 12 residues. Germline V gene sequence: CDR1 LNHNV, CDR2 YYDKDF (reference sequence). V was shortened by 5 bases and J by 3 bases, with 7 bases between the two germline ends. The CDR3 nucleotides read TGTGCCACCAGCCTCCCCCACACTGAAGCTTTCTTT. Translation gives CATSLPHTEAFF.

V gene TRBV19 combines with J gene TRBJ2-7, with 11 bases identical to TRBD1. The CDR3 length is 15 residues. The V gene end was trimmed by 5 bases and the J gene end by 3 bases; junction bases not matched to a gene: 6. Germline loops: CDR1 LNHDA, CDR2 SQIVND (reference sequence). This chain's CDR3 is CASSDRDRGGYEQYF. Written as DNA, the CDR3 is TGTGCCAGTAGTGACCGGGACAGGGGGGGCTACGAGCAGTACTTC.

The CDR3 DNA reads TGTGCCAGCAGCCAAGGCCAGGGGGCGCACATTCAGTACTTC. Encoded protein: CASSQGQGAHIQYF. V usage is TRBV4-2 and J usage is TRBJ2-4, with 8 bases fitting TRBD1. CDR3 length equals 14 residues. Per the germline V gene, CDR1 is LGHNA and CDR2 is YNFKEQ. The V segment lost 1 base and the J segment 8 bases; nucleotides outside the gene matches: 4.

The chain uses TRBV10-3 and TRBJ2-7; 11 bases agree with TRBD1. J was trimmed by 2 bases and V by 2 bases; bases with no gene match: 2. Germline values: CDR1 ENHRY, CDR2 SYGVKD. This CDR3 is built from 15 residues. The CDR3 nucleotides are TGTGCCATCAGTGAGGGGACAGGGGGGCCCTACGAGCAGTACTTC. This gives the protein CAISEGTGGPYEQYF.

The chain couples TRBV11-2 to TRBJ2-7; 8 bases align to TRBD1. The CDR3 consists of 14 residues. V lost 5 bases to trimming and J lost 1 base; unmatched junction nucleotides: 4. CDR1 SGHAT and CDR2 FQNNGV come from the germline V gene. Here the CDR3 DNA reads TGTGCCAGCAGCACAGGACAGGGATCCTACGAGCAGTACTTC. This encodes CASSTGQGSYEQYF.

CDR3 nucleotides: TGTGCCAGCAGTGAACGGCAGGGTAAAACTGAAGCTTTCTTT. It translates to CASSERQGKTEAFF. The J gene is TRBJ1-1, the V gene TRBV2, with a possible D match to TRBD1 (5 bases). This CDR3 has 14 amino acids. Per germline, CDR1 SNHLY and CDR2 FYNNEI. V lost 2 bases and J lost 5, with 12 bases in between.

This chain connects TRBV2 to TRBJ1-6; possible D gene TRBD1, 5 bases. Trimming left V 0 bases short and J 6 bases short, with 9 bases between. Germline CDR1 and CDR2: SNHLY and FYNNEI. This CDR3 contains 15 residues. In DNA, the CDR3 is TGTGCCAGCAGTGAAGCGGGCAGGGTTAATTCACCCCTCCACTTT. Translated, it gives CASSEAGRVNSPLHF.

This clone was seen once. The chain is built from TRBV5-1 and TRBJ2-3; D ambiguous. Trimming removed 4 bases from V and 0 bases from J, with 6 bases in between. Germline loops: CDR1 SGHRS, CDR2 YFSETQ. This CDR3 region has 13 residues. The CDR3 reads CASSQQSTDTQYF. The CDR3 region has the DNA TGCGCCAGCAGCCAACAAAGCACAGATACGCAGTATTTT.

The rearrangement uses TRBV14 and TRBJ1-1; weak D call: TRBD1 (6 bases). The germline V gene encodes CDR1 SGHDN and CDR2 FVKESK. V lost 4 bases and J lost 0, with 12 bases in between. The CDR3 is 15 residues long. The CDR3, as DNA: TGTGCCAGCAGCCGCCTCCGGGACATGAACACTGAAGCTTTCTTT. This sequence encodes CASSRLRDMNTEAFF.

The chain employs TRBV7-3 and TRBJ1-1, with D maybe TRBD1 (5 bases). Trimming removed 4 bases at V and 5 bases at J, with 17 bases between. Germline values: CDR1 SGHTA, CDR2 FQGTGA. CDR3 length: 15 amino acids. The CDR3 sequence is CASSYSRDSGTEAFF. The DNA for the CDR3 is TGTGCCAGCAGCTACTCCAGGGACTCGGGGACTGAAGCTTTCTTT.

This chain's CDR3 is CASSSLARVSYNEQFF. DNA for the CDR3: TGCGCCAGCAGCTCTTTAGCGAGGGTCTCCTACAATGAGCAGTTCTTC. The chain couples TRBV5-1 to TRBJ2-1; TRBD2 is a possible D gene (5 bases). The CDR3 loop spans 16 amino acids. Per germline, CDR1 SGHRS and CDR2 YFSETQ. The ends were cut back, 3 bases at V and 0 bases at J, with 13 bases in the middle.

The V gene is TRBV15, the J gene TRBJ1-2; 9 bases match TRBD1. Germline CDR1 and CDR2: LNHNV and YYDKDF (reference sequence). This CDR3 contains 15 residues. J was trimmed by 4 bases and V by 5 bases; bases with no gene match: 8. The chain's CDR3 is CATSLDRGHGYGYTF. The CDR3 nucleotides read TGTGCCACCAGCTTGGACAGGGGCCATGGCTATGGCTACACCTTC.

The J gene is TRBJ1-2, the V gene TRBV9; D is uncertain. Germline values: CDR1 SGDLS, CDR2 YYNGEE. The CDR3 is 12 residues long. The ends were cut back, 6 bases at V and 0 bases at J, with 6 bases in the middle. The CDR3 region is CASKRANYGYTF. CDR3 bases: TGTGCCAGCAAGCGGGCTAACTATGGCTACACCTTC.

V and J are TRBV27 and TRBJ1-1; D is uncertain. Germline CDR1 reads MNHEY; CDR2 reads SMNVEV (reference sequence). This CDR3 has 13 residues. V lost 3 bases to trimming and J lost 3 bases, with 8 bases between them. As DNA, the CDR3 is TGTGCCAGCAGTTTCCGGGTTTACACTGAAGCTTTCTTT. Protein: CASSFRVYTEAFF.

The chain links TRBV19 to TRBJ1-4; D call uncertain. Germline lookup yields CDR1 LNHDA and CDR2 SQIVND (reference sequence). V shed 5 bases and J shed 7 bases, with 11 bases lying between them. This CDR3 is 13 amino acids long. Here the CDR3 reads CASSQSGSEKLFF. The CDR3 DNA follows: TGTGCCAGTAGTCAGTCAGGCAGTGAAAAACTGTTTTTT.

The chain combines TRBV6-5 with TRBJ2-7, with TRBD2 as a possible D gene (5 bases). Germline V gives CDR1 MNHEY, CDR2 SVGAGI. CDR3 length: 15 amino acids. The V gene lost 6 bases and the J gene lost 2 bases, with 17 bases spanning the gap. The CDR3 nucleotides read TGTGCCAGCAGAAAAGGTGGAGGATGGACCTACGAGCAGTACTTC. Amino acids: CASRKGGGWTYEQYF.

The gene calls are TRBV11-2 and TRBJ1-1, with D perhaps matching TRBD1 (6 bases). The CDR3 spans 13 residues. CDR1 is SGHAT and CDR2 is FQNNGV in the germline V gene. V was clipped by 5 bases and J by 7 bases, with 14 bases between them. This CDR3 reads CASSNTGSGEAFF. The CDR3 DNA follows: TGTGCCAGCAGCAATACAGGGTCTGGTGAAGCTTTCTTT. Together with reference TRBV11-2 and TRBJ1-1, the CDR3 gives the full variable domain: EAGVAQSPRYKIIEKRQSVAFWCNPISGHATLYWYQQILGQGPKLLIQFQNNGVVDDSQLPKDRFSAERLKGVDSTLKIQPAKLEDSAVYLCASSNTGSGEAFFGQGTRLTVV.

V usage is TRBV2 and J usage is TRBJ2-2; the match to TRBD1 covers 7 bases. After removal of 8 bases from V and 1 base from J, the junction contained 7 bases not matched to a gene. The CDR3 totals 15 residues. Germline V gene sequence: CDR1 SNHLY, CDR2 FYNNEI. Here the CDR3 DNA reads TGTGCCAGCGCTCTGGGACAGAAGAACACCGGGGAGCTGTTTTTT. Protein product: CASALGQKNTGELFF.

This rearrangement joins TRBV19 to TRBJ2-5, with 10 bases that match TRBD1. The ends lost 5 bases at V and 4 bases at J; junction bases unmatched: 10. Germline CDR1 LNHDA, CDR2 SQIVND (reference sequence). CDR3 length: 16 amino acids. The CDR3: CASSGRDRGGTETQYF. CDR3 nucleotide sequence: TGTGCCAGTAGTGGCCGGGACAGGGGAGGGACAGAGACCCAGTACTTC.

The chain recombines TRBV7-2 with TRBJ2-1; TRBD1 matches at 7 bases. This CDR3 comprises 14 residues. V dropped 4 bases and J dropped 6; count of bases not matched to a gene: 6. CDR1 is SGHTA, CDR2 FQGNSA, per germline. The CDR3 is CASSSQGEINEQFF. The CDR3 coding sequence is TGTGCCAGCAGCTCCCAGGGGGAGATCAATGAGCAGTTCTTC. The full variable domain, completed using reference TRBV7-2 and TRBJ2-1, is GAGVSQSPSNKVTEKGKDVELRCDPISGHTALYWYRQSLGQGLEFLIYFQGNSAPDKSGLPSDRFSAERTGGSVSTLTIQRTQQEDSAVYLCASSSQGEINEQFFGPGTRLTVL.

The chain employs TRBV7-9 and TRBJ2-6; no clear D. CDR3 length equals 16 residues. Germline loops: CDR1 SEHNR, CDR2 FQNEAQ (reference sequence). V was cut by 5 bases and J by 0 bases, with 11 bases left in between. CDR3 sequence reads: CASSSRVISGANVLTF. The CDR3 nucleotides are TGTGCCAGCAGCAGCCGGGTTATCTCTGGGGCCAACGTCCTGACTTTC.

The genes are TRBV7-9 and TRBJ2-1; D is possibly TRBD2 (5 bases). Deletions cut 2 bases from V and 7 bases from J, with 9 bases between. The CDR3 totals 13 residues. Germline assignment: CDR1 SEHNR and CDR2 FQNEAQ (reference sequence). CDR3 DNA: TGTGCCAGCAGCTTATCTAGCAGGAATGAGCAGTTCTTC. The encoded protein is CASSLSSRNEQFF.

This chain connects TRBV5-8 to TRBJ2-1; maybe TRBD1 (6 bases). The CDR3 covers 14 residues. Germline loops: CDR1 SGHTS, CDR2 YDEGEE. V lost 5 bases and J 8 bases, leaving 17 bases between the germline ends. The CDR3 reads CASRGTRGLDEQFF. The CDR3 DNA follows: TGTGCCAGCAGGGGGACAAGGGGCTTGGATGAGCAGTTCTTC.

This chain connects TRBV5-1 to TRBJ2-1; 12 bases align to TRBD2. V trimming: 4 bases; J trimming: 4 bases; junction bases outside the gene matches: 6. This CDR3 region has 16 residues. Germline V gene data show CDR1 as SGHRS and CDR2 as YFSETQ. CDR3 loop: CASSPTSGRVYNEQFF. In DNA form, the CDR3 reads TGCGCCAGCAGCCCGACTAGCGGGAGAGTTTACAATGAGCAGTTCTTC.